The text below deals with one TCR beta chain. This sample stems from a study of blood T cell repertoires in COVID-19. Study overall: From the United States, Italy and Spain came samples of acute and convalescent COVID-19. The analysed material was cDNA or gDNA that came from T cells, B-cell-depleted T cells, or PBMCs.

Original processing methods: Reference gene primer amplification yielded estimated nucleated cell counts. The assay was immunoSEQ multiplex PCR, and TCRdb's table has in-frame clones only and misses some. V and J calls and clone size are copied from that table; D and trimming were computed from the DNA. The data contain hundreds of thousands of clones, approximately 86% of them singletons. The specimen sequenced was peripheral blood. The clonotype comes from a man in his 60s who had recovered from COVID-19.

The chain's CDR3 is CATSFRTGPYNEQFF. The CDR3 DNA sequence: TGTGCCACCAGCTTCAGGACAGGGCCCTACAATGAGCAGTTCTTC. The chain links TRBV15 to TRBJ2-1, with 8 bases matching TRBD1. Germline assignment: CDR1 LNHNV and CDR2 YYDKDF (reference sequence). J lost 2 bases, V lost 5 bases, and 5 bases had no gene match. This CDR3 has 15 amino acids.